Listed here is a single T cell receptor (beta chain). This sample is part of a study of blood T cell repertoires in COVID-19. Turning to the study itself: Sources were T cells, B-cell-depleted T cells, or PBMCs; the material itself was cDNA or gDNA.

Germline V gene sequence: CDR1 SGHRS, CDR2 YFSETQ. V lost 4 bases, J lost 6 bases, and 13 bases lay in between. This CDR3 contains 14 residues. Original methodology: Estimates of nucleated cell counts were drawn from the amplification of reference gene primers. The table came from immunoSEQ multiplex PCR; TCRdb's copy has only in-frame clones and leaves some out. The V and J calls and clone size were taken over from that table, and D and trimming were inferred from the DNA. The data contain over 250,000 clones, over 75% of them seen just once; the ten biggest clones take up roughly 9.6%. This receptor was obtained from a woman aged 70-85 years with acute or convalescent COVID-19. The chain recombines TRBV5-1 with TRBJ2-2; no reliable D call. Sequencing used peripheral blood. In nucleotides, the CDR3 is TGCGCCAGCAGCATGGACGGTAGTCCCGGGGAGCTGTTTTTT. Translated: CASSMDGSPGELFF.